This T cell receptor beta chain was found in a study of blood T cell repertoires in COVID-19. The wider study: Italy, Spain and the United States were the sources of the convalescent and acute COVID-19 samples. The cDNA or gDNA used as material had been derived from T cells, B-cell-depleted T cells, or PBMCs.

V was pared by 1 base and J by 2 bases, with 12 bases between. The CDR3 covers 15 residues. From germline, CDR1 is SGHVS and CDR2 FQNEAQ. Source study methods: From reference gene primer amplification, estimates of nucleated cell counts were derived. Some clones are missing from TCRdb's copy, which holds only in-frame ones; the method was immunoSEQ multiplex PCR. V, J and clone size are those of that table, while D and trimming were read from the DNA. This sample carries about 140,000 clones, around four fifths of them seen once, and the ten largest clones take 1.5% to 2%. Material for sequencing was peripheral blood. The receptor comes from a human donor in a cohort sampled during active COVID-19. The chain carries TRBV7-8 and TRBJ2-7; D is perhaps TRBD1 (5 bases). CDR3 nucleotides: TGTGCCAGCAGCTTAGTTGGTACAGGCCCCTACGAGCAGTACTTC. This sequence encodes CASSLVGTGPYEQYF.